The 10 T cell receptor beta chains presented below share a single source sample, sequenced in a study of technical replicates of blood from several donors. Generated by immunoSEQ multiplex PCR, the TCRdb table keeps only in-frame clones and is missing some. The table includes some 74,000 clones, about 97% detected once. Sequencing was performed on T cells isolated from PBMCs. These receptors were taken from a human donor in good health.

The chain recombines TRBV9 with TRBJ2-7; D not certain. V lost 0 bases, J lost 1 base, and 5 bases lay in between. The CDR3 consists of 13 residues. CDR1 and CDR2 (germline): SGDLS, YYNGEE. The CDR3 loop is CASSVGVSYEQYF. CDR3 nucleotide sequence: TGTGCCAGCAGCGTAGGAGTTTCCTACGAGCAGTACTTC.

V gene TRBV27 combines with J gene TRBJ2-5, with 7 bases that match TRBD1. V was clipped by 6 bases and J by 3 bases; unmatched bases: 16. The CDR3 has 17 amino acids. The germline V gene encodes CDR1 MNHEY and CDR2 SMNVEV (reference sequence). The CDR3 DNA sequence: TGTGCCAGCAGCCCTTATGGCACAGGGGCCGTAAAAGAGACCCAGTACTTC. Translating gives CASSPYGTGAVKETQYF.

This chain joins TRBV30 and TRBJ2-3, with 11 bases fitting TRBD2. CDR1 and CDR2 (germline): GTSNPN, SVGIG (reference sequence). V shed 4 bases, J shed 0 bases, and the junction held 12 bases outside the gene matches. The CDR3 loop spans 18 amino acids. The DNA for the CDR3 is TGTGCCTGGAACCCTACTAGCGGGAGTTTCTTTAGCACAGATACGCAGTATTTT. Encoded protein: CAWNPTSGSFFSTDTQYF. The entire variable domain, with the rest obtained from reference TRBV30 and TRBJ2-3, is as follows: SQTIHQWPATLVQPVGSPLSLECTVEGTSNPNLYWYRQAAGRGLQLLFYSVGIGQISSEVPQNLSASRPQDRQFILSSKKLLLSDSGFYLCAWNPTSGSFFSTDTQYFGPGTRLTVL.

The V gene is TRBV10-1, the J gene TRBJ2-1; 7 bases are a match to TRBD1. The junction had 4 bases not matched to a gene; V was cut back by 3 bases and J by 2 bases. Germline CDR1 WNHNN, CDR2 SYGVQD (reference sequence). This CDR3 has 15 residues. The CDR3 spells CASSDPGQPYNEQFF. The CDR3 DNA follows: TGCGCCAGCAGTGACCCGGGACAGCCCTACAATGAGCAGTTCTTC.

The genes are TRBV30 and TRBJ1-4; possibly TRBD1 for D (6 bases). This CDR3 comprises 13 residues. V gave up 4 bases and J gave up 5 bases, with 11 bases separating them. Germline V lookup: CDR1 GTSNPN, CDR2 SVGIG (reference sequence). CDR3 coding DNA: TGTGCCTGGAATAGCGGGGGCAATGAAAAACTGTTTTTT. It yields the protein CAWNSGGNEKLFF. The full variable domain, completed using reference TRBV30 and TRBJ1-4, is SQTIHQWPATLVQPVGSPLSLECTVEGTSNPNLYWYRQAAGRGLQLLFYSVGIGQISSEVPQNLSASRPQDRQFILSSKKLLLSDSGFYLCAWNSGGNEKLFFGSGTQLSVL.

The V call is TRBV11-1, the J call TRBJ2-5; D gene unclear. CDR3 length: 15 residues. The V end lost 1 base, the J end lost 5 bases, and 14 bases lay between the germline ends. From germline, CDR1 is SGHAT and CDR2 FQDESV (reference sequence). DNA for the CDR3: TGTGCCAGCAGCTTAGAGCCGAGGCTACGGGAGACCCAGTACTTC. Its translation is CASSLEPRLRETQYF.

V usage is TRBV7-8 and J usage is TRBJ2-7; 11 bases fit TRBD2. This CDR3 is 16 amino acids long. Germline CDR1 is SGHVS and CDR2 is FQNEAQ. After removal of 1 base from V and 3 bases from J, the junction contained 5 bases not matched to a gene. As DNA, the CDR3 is TGTGCCAGCAGCTTAGGACTAGCGGGATATGTCTACGAGCAGTACTTC. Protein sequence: CASSLGLAGYVYEQYF. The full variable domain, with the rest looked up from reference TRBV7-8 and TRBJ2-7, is GAGVSQSPRYKVAKRGQDVALRCDPISGHVSLFWYQQALGQGPEFLTYFQNEAQLDKSGLPSDRFFAERPEGSVSTLKIQRTQQEDSAVYLCASSLGLAGYVYEQYFGPGTRLTVT.

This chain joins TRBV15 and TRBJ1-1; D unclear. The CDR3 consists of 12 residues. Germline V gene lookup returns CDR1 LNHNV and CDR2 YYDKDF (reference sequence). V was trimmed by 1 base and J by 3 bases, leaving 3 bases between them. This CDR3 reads CATSRVYTEAFF. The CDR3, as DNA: TGTGCCACCAGCAGAGTCTACACTGAAGCTTTCTTT.

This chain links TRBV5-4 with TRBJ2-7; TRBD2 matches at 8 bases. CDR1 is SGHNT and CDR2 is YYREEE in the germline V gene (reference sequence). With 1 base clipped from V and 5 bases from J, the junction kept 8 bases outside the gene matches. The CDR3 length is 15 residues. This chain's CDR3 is CASSLNQRESHEQYF. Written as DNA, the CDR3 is TGTGCCAGCAGCTTGAACCAGCGGGAGAGCCACGAGCAGTACTTC.

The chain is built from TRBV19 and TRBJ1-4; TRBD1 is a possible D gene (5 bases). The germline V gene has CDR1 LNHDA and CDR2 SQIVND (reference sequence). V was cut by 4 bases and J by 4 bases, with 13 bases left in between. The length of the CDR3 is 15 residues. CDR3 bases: TGTGCCAGTAGTACGCGACAGTTCTTTAATGAAAAACTGTTTTTT. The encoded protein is CASSTRQFFNEKLFF.